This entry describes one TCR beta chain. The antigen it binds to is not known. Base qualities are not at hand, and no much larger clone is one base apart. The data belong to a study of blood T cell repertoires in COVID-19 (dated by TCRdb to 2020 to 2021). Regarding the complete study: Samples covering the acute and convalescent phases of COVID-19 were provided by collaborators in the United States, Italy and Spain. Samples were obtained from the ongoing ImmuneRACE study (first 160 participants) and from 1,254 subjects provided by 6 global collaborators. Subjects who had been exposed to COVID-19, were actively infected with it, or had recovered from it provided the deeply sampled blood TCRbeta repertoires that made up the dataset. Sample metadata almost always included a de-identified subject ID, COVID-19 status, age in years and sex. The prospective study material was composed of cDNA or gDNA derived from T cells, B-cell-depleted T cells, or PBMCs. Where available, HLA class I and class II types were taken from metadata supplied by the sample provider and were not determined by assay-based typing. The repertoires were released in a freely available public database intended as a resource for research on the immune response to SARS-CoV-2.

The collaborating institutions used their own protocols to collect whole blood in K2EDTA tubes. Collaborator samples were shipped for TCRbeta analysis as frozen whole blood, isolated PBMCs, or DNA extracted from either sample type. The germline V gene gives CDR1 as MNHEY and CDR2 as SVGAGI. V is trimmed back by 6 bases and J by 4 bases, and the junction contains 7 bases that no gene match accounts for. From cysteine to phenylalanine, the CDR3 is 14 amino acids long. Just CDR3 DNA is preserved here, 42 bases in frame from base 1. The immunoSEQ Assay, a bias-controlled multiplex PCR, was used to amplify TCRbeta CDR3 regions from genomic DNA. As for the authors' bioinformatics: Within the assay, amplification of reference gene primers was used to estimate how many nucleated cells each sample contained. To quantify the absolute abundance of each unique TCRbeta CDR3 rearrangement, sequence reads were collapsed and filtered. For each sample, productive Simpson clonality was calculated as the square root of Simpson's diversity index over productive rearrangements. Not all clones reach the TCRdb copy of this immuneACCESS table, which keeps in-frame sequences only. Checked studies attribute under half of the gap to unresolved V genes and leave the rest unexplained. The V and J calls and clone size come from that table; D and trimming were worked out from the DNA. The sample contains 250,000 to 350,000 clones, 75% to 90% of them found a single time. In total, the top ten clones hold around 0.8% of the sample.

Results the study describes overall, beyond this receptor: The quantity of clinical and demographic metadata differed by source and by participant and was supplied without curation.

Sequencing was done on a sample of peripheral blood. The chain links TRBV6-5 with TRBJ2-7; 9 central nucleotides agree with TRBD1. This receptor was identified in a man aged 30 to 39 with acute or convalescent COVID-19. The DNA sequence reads TGTGCCAGCAGACCGGGACAGGGAACGTACGAGCAGTACTTC. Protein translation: CASRPGQGTYEQYF.